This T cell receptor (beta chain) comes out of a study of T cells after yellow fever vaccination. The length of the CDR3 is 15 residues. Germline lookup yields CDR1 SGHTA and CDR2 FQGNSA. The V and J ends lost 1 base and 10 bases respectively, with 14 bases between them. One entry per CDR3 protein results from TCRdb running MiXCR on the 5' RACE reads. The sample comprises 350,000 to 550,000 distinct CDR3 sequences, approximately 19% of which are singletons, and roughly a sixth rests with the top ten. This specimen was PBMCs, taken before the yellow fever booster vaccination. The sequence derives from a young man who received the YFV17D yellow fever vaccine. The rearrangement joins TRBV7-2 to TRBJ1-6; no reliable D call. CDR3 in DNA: TGTGCCAGCAGCTTAGGGGAGGCAGGAAGATCACCCCTCCACTTT. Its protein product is CASSLGEAGRSPLHF.